The clone carrying this T cell receptor beta chain was observed a few times. These data are taken from a study of naive and memory T cell subsets. Germline V lookup: CDR1 MDHEN, CDR2 SYDVKM. CDR3 size: 16 residues. Trimming cost V 5 bases and J 6 bases; bases outside gene matches: 14. An equimolar mix of two oligonucleotides served as the beta constant-region primer for TRBC1 and TRBC2. The ligated cDNA underwent four PCR rounds using SP2 and nested alpha and beta constant-region primers. TCRdb ran MiXCR on the UMI-ligation and nested PCR reads and lists one entry per CDR3 protein. This table has more than 100,000 distinct CDR3 sequences, roughly 36% appearing once.

This chain connects TRBV28 to TRBJ2-7, with 9 nucleotides matching TRBD1. The source material was central memory CD4+ T cells from blood. The sequence was obtained from a human donor in good health. This chain's CDR3 is CASSPWTGATSLEQYF. Here the CDR3 DNA reads TGTGCCAGCAGTCCATGGACAGGGGCCACCTCCCTCGAGCAGTACTTC.